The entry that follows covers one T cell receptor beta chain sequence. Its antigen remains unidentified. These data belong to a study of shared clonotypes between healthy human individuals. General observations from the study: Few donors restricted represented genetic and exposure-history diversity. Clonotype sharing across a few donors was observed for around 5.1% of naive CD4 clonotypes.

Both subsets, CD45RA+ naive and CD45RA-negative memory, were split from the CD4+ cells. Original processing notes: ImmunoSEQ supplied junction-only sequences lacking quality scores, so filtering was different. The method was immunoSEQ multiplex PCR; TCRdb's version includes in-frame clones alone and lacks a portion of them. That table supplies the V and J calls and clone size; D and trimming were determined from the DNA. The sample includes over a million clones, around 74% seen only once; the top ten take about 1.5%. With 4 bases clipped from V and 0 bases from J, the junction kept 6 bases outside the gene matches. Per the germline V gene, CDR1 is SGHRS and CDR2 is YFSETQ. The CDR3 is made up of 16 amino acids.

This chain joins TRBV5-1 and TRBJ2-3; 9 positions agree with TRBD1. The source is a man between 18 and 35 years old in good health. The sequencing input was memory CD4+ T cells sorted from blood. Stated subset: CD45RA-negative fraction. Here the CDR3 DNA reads TGCGCCAGCAGCACGATAGACAGGGGGAGCACAGATACGCAGTATTTT. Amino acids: CASSTIDRGSTDTQYF.